The 5 T cell receptor beta chains below all came from one sample that was sequenced in a study of T cell repertoires in cytomegalovirus infection. MiXCR, applied by TCRdb to the reads, yields one record per CDR3 protein. The sample has around 100,000 distinct CDR3 sequences; approximately 45% are singletons. Antigens for these TCRs are unknown. The sequencing used CD8+ T cells from cultured PBMCs, collected from culture after CMV antigen stimulation. These receptors were taken from a human donor in good health (CMV status not recorded). Some clones in this sample may be carry-over from other donors' samples.

This clonotype was observed a single time. J is TRBJ1-5 and V is TRBV20-1, with TRBD1 matching over 8 bases. Trimming at V came to 5 bases and at J to 0 bases, leaving 6 bases not matched to a gene. This CDR3 is built from 15 residues. CDR1 is DFQATT, CDR2 SNEGSKA, per germline (reference sequence). The CDR3 DNA sequence: TGCAGTGCTTCGGGACAGGATTATAGCAATCAGCCCCAGCATTTT. This translates into CSASGQDYSNQPQHF.

This sequence joins TRBV23-1 and TRBJ2-5, with no clear D. TRBV23-1 is known as an ORF, though its function is uncertain. The CDR3 loop spans 13 amino acids. Trimming pared 7 bases from V and 0 bases from J, leaving 9 bases between. The CDR3 bases are TGCGCCAGCACCCTAATCGACCAAGAGACCCAGTACTTC. This codes for CASTLIDQETQYF.

V gene TRBV5-1 combines with J gene TRBJ2-1; 7 bases fit TRBD2. The CDR3 extends over 13 amino acids. Germline V CDR1 and CDR2: SGHRS, YFSETQ. Trimming at V came to 3 bases and at J to 8 bases, leaving 5 bases not matched to a gene. CDR3 loop: CASSWVGRDEQFF. CDR3 DNA sequence: TGCGCCAGCAGCTGGGTGGGGAGGGATGAGCAGTTCTTC.

V usage is TRBV7-9 and J usage is TRBJ2-6; no clear D. The CDR3 has 19 amino acids. Trimming removed 5 bases at V and 2 bases at J, with 22 bases between. CDR1 and CDR2 from the germline V gene are SEHNR and FQNEAQ (reference sequence). CDR3 sequence (DNA): TGTGCCAGCAGCCTAGAGAGTGTCGGCAGGATACCTGGGGCCAACGTCCTGACTTTC. It is translated as CASSLESVGRIPGANVLTF.

This chain links TRBV6-2 or TRBV6-3 with TRBJ2-3, with 8 positions matching TRBD1. Germline V lookup: CDR1 MNHEY, CDR2 SVGEGT. This CDR3 has 15 amino acids. Trimming took 6 bases from V and 0 from J; bases not matched to a gene: 5. CDR3 in amino acids: CASRDREWSTDTQYF. The CDR3 coding sequence is TGTGCCAGCAGGGACAGGGAGTGGAGCACAGATACGCAGTATTTT.